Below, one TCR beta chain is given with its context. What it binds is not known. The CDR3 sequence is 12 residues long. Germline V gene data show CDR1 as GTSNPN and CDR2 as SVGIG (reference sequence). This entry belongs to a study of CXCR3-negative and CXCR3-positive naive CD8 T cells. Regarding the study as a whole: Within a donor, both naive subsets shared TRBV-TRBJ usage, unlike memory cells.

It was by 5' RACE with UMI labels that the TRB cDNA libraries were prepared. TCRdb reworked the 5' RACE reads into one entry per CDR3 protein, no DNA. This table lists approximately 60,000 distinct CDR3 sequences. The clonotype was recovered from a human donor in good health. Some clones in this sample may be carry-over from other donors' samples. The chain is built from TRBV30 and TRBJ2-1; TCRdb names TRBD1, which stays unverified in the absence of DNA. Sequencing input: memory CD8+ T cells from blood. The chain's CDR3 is CAWSVGPNEQFF.